Many counts were recorded for the clone carrying this TCR beta chain. Its specificity is unknown. The record originates from a study of identical twins. Study observations and caveats: Invariant MAIT and iNKT cells may have partly biased zero-insertion analyses.

TCRdb re-analysed the 5' RACE reads in MiXCR, keeping a single row per CDR3 protein. The sample has approximately 410,000 distinct CDR3 sequences; approximately 18% are singletons. With 5 bases clipped from V and 0 bases from J, the junction kept 14 bases outside the gene matches. The length of the CDR3 is 19 residues. Germline CDR1 is DFQATT and CDR2 is SNEGSKA (reference sequence). Sequencing used naive T cells sorted from blood. This chain joins TRBV20-1 and TRBJ2-7; 15 nucleotides agree with TRBD2. The clonotype originates from a man aged 45 to 65 in good health. The CDR3 loop is CSAGRIGLAGGGSSYEQYF. CDR3 DNA: TGCAGTGCTGGTCGGATTGGACTAGCGGGAGGGGGATCCTCCTACGAGCAGTACTTC.